The present T cell receptor (beta chain) was sequenced within a study of high-grade serous ovarian cancer treatment subgroups (dated by TCRdb to the early 2020s). As for the study more broadly: A mean of 14,192 reads and approximately 7,500 unique TCR beta rearrangements per sample was generated by sequencing. The 30-patient cohort included around 10 patients with no residual disease after primary surgery (R0), around 10 excellent NACT responders, and around 10 poor NACT responders. Each patient contributed one primary tumor and two metastatic tumor samples, giving 90 samples in total. Under a laparoscopic triage algorithm, patients with high-grade serous ovarian cancer were grouped by complete gross resection or by neoadjuvant chemotherapy response, and the study profiled the TCR beta repertoires of these patients.

Taken from the germline V gene, the CDR1 and CDR2 loops are SGDLS and YYNGEE. Trimming removed 3 bases from V and 0 bases from J, leaving 10 bases between the germline ends. From the cysteine up to the phenylalanine, the CDR3 has a length of 14 residues. Just the 42-base CDR3 DNA is kept, in frame starting at base 1. General conclusions and limits of the study: Neoantigen level correlated positively with TCR clonal relatedness, and copy number variation and mutation load from whole-genome sequencing showed a positive trend with TCR clonal relatedness. Because bulk tumor TCR sequencing provided no spatial information, insight into HGSC tumor complexity and diversity was limited. TCR repertoire analyses were focused on CDR3, and CDR1 and CDR2 were not analyzed. Repertoire similarity between tumors from the same patient ranged from 0.11 to 0.79, while tumors from different patients showed almost no similarity.

Tumor samples were collected prior to definitive surgery or chemotherapy. Genomic DNA extraction was performed by the MD Anderson Biospecimen Extraction Resource, and TCR sequencing was carried out by the MD Anderson Cancer Genomics Laboratory. Comment on this clone: Its cognate antigen has yet to be identified. No base-level quality is on record; no much larger clone is a single base apart.

High-throughput TCR profiling via ImmunoSEQ was performed on the 80 to 100 tumor samples. The paper's data handling went like this. To measure repertoire diversity, the metrics used were richness (unique productive sequences), clonality, evenness and relatedness, and the Bhattacharyya coefficient was used to assess similarity between samples. A sensitivity analysis that removed TCRs with fewer than two reads produced consistent conclusions. TCRdb took over this immuneACCESS table, retaining in-frame rearrangements with V and J assigned. Such tables are incomplete; in checked studies, under half of the missing clones stem from an unresolved V gene, and the remainder is unexplained. For V, J and clone size, that table is used; D and trimming come from the DNA. The sample table lists around 2,500 clones, roughly two thirds of them with a count of one. The ten largest clones take up approximately 12% of the sample.

Sequencing used tumor tissue. The rearranged chain carries TRBV9 and TRBJ2-7; the best D guess is TRBD1, with 6 bases matching. This receptor was obtained from a human donor with high-grade serous ovarian cancer. The nucleotide sequence is TGTGCCAGCAGCGCCCCGACAGGCTCCTACGAGCAGTACTTC. This yields the protein CASSAPTGSYEQYF.